The 32 T cell receptor beta chains reported below all come from one sample, sequenced in a study of identical twins (dated by TCRdb to between 2015 and 2016). To prepare the library, 5' RACE was applied. This sample was sequenced with an Illumina HiSeq 2000. TCRdb reprocessed the public reads (quality trimming at Q25 with fastp, clone calling with MiXCR) and kept in-frame beta chains. Rows are combined by CDR3 protein, so each entry shows the most common genes and DNA. This sample comprises about 570,000 distinct CDR3 sequences, over 8.5% of them detected only once. The ten largest make up 3% of the sample. The sample was also linked to a second study, of yellow fever vaccine responses in identical twins.

The sample was PBMCs. The receptors were gathered from a woman younger than 35 in good health.

The J gene is TRBJ2-3, the V gene TRBV21-1; TRBD2, the table's D call, lacks a check against the DNA. TRBV21-1 is tagged as a pseudogene. The CDR3 length is 13 residues. The CDR3 DNA sequence: TGTGCCAGACTAGCGGGGGGGCCAGATACGCAGTATTTT. Its protein is CARLAGGPDTQYF.

A few counts support this clonotype. CDR3 amino acids: CASSKIRLGGGEKLFF. The CDR3 bases are TGTGCCAGCAGTAAAATCCGACTCGGGGGTGGTGAAAAACTGTTTTTT. The chain links TRBV6-1 to TRBJ1-4; TRBD1 might be the D (5 bases). The CDR3 has 16 residues. Germline CDR1 and CDR2: MNHNS and SASEGT. Trimming shortened V by 5 bases and J by 7 bases, and 20 bases separated the two germline ends.

This rearrangement joins TRBV28 to TRBJ2-7; D call uncertain. Trimming took off 3 bases at V and 1 base at J, with 7 bases between the two ends. The CDR3 runs 13 residues. Germline CDR1 and CDR2: MDHEN and SYDVKM. The CDR3 loop is CASSFEPSYEQYF. CDR3 in DNA: TGTGCCAGCAGTTTTGAGCCATCCTACGAGCAGTACTTC.

This clonotype was detected a few times. V gene TRBV4-1 combines with J gene TRBJ2-1; unclear D gene. Per the germline V gene, CDR1 is MGHRA and CDR2 is YSYEKL. There are 16 residues in the CDR3. The V and J ends lost 1 base and 0 bases respectively, with 10 bases between them. The CDR3 is CASSQVASASYNEQFF. The CDR3 DNA reads TGCGCCAGCAGCCAAGTCGCCAGCGCCTCCTACAATGAGCAGTTCTTC.

This chain uses TRBV11-3 with TRBJ2-1, with 14 nucleotides matching TRBD2. V lost 5 bases, J lost 8 bases, and 8 bases stayed unmatched. The CDR3 loop spans 16 amino acids. Germline V gives CDR1 SGHNT, CDR2 YENEEA. The CDR3 bases are TGTGCCAGCAGCCCCCGGACTAGCGGGGGGCAGGATGAGCAGTTCTTC. This sequence encodes CASSPRTSGGQDEQFF.

The V gene is TRBV20-1, the J gene TRBJ2-1; no reliable D call. The CDR3 is 15 amino acids. Trimming shortened V by 5 bases and J by 7 bases, and 21 bases separated the two germline ends. CDR1 and CDR2 (germline): DFQATT, SNEGSKA (reference sequence). The CDR3 coding sequence is TGCAGTGCTTCTAGAGGCGCAGCGTGGTATAATGAGCAGTTCTTC. Its protein product is CSASRGAAWYNEQFF.

This clonotype was counted a single time. The genes are TRBV30 and TRBJ2-1, with D possibly being TRBD1 (6 bases). Looked up from germline, CDR1 is GTSNPN and CDR2 is SVGIG (reference sequence). V lost 5 bases and J 5 bases, leaving 16 bases between the germline ends. There are 14 residues in the CDR3. This chain's CDR3 is CAWHRVNRDNEQFF. CDR3 sequence (DNA): TGTGCCTGGCACCGGGTTAACAGGGACAATGAGCAGTTCTTC.

The sample holds many counts of this clonotype. CDR3: CALWGTSGFRPSTDTQYF. CDR3 DNA: TGTGCCCTCTGGGGGACTAGCGGGTTTCGTCCTAGCACAGATACGCAGTATTTT. V usage is TRBV2 and J usage is TRBJ2-3; 12 bases are a match to TRBD2. This CDR3 is built from 18 residues. Per germline, CDR1 SNHLY and CDR2 FYNNEI. V trimming: 11 bases; J trimming: 0 bases; junction bases outside the gene matches: 15. The variable domain in full, with the rest retrieved from reference TRBV2 and TRBJ2-3, is EPEVTQTPSHQVTQMGQEVILRCVPISNHLYFYWYRQILGQKVEFLVSFYNNEISEKSEIFDDQFSVERPDGSNFTLKIRSTKLEDSAMYFCALWGTSGFRPSTDTQYFGPGTRLTVL.

This rearrangement joins TRBV27 to TRBJ1-4; TRBD1 agrees at 10 bases. The CDR3 loop spans 15 amino acids. With 5 bases clipped from V and 4 bases from J, the junction kept 4 bases outside the gene matches. From germline, CDR1 is MNHEY and CDR2 SMNVEV (reference sequence). The CDR3 loop is CASSLGQGVNEKLFF. The CDR3 bases are TGTGCCAGCAGTCTAGGACAGGGGGTTAATGAAAAACTGTTTTTT.

This clonotype was counted at least ten times. V gene TRBV20-1 combines with J gene TRBJ1-5; no clear D gene. CDR3 size: 15 residues. Germline-derived CDR1 and CDR2 are DFQATT and SNEGSKA (reference sequence). V was shortened by 6 bases and J by 4 bases, with 19 bases between the two germline ends. CDR3: CSAQQLGKVNQPQHF. CDR3 DNA: TGCAGTGCCCAACAGCTCGGGAAGGTAAATCAGCCCCAGCATTTT.

This clonotype was observed many times. This chain connects TRBV7-9 to TRBJ2-5; TRBD2 agrees at 12 bases. The CDR3 totals 16 residues. After removal of 5 bases from V and 5 bases from J, the junction contained 9 bases not matched to a gene. Germline V CDR1 and CDR2: SEHNR, FQNEAQ (reference sequence). In DNA, the CDR3 is TGTGCCAGCAGCCTTCATGGACTAGCGGGGCGGGAGACCCAGTACTTC. Translating it yields CASSLHGLAGRETQYF.

This clonotype was observed many times. The chain joins TRBV20-1 to TRBJ2-3; 8 bases align to TRBD2. CDR3 size: 15 residues. V lost 2 bases to trimming and J lost 2 bases; unmatched junction nucleotides: 6. Per germline, CDR1 DFQATT and CDR2 SNEGSKA (reference sequence). CDR3 amino acids: CSARKREIVTDTQYF. In nucleotides, the CDR3 is TGCAGTGCTAGAAAGCGGGAGATAGTCACAGATACGCAGTATTTT.

CDR3 protein: CASSGRRLATSYEQYF. The CDR3 region has the DNA TGTGCCAGCAGCGGGCGAAGGCTAGCGACTTCCTACGAGCAGTACTTC. The rearrangement joins TRBV13 to TRBJ2-7; a weak D match, TRBD2 (6 bases). This CDR3 spans 16 amino acids. The germline V and J ends were trimmed by 5 bases and 1 base, with 18 bases remaining between them. CDR1 and CDR2 (germline): PRHDT, FYEKMQ (reference sequence).

This clonotype was counted a few times. This chain links TRBV5-1 with TRBJ2-7; D might be TRBD2 (5 bases). The CDR3 is 14 amino acids. Trimming cost V 7 bases and J 3 bases, with 17 bases left between them. The germline V gene encodes CDR1 SGHRS and CDR2 YFSETQ. The chain's CDR3 is CASGPEDFLYEQYF. As DNA, the CDR3 is TGCGCCAGCGGACCCGAGGACTTCCTCTACGAGCAGTACTTC.

This clonotype was picked up a small number of times. Sequence at one end of the junction differs from germline and may be a read error. This chain uses TRBV7-7 with TRBJ2-1, with 7 bases that match TRBD1. Per the germline V gene, CDR1 is SSHAT and CDR2 is FNYEAQ (reference sequence). CDR3 length: 15 amino acids. Here the CDR3 reads CASSLERGPLNEQFF. The CDR3 DNA reads TGTGCTAGCAGCTTAGAAAGGGGGCCCCTCAATGAGCAGTTCTTC.

This clonotype has ten or more counts. The genes are TRBV6-5 and TRBJ1-4, with 7 bases aligning to TRBD1. The germline gives CDR1 MNHEY, CDR2 SVGAGI. CDR3 length: 14 residues. J was trimmed by 5 bases and V by 6 bases; bases with no gene match: 6. The DNA for the CDR3 is TGTGCCAGCAGGTACAGGGGCTTAAATGAAAAACTGTTTTTT. It codes for CASRYRGLNEKLFF.

This clonotype was seen a handful of times. The rearrangement links TRBV6-5 to TRBJ2-3, with 7 nucleotides matching TRBD2. Germline CDR1 reads MNHEY; CDR2 reads SVGAGI. This CDR3 has 17 residues. Germline trimming cut 8 bases from V and 0 bases from J; bases unmatched to any gene: 14. The CDR3 coding sequence is TGTGCCAGCGTTACTCTAGCGGAGGTTCATAGCACAGATACGCAGTATTTT. Its translation is CASVTLAEVHSTDTQYF.

This clonotype turned up a few times. The chain uses TRBV2 and TRBJ2-7; TRBD1 agrees at 11 bases. J gave up 1 base and V 5 bases, and 10 bases lay outside the gene matches. The CDR3 covers 17 residues. Germline V gene sequence: CDR1 SNHLY, CDR2 FYNNEI. CDR3 nucleotides: TGTGCCAGCAGTTGGACAGGGGGCGCATTTCAATCCTACGAGCAGTACTTC. Translating it yields CASSWTGGAFQSYEQYF.

This clonotype has a count of ten or more. The V and J genes are TRBV29-1 and TRBJ2-7; D remains unclear. Germline lookup yields CDR1 SQVTM and CDR2 ANQGSEA. V lost 2 bases, J lost 5 bases, and 7 bases lay in between. The CDR3 totals 11 residues. The CDR3 sequence is CSVEIVDEQYF. CDR3 in DNA: TGCAGCGTTGAAATTGTCGACGAGCAGTACTTC.

The table lists this clonotype with many counts. The chain is built from TRBV29-1 and TRBJ2-5; D is uncertain. Trimming shortened V by 2 bases and J by 7 bases, and 17 bases separated the two germline ends. This CDR3 has 14 residues. Germline values: CDR1 SQVTM, CDR2 ANQGSEA. Here the CDR3 reads CSVETLSRYGTQYF. The CDR3, as DNA: TGCAGCGTTGAAACGTTGTCCAGATATGGGACCCAGTACTTC.

This chain connects TRBV2 to TRBJ2-7; TRBD1 agrees at 11 bases. The CDR3 extends over 14 amino acids. J was trimmed by 0 bases and V by 8 bases; bases with no gene match: 3. Germline loops: CDR1 SNHLY, CDR2 FYNNEI. The CDR3 DNA reads as TGTGCCAGCGGAGGACAGGGGGCCTCCTACGAGCAGTACTTC. It specifies CASGGQGASYEQYF.

There are many counts of this clonotype. The chain combines TRBV7-6 with TRBJ1-1; possibly TRBD1 for D (5 bases). Germline V CDR1 and CDR2: SGHVS, FNYEAQ. This CDR3 contains 18 residues. Trimming removed 2 bases from V and 0 bases from J, with 19 bases in between. The CDR3 nucleotides are TGTGCCAGCAGCTTATTGGAGGTGAGAAAGGGGATGAACACTGAAGCTTTCTTT. Protein: CASSLLEVRKGMNTEAFF.

This clonotype came up a few times. V usage is TRBV7-2 and J usage is TRBJ1-6; 7 bases are a match to TRBD1. CDR1 and CDR2 (germline): SGHTA, FQGNSA. V lost 6 bases, J lost 7 bases, and 6 bases stayed unmatched. CDR3 length equals 14 residues. CDR3 in DNA: TGTGCCAGCAGTACCGGGACAGAAAATTCACCCCTCCACTTT. Its protein is CASSTGTENSPLHF.

V gene TRBV11-2 combines with J gene TRBJ1-2, with D maybe TRBD1 (5 bases). V lost 1 base and J 7 bases, leaving 13 bases between the germline ends. The CDR3 sequence is 14 residues long. From germline, CDR1 is SGHAT and CDR2 FQNNGV. The chain's CDR3 is CASSLAGSGFGYTF. The CDR3 DNA is TGTGCCAGCAGCTTAGCAGGGTCGGGGTTTGGCTACACCTTC.

This clonotype was counted at least ten times. J is TRBJ2-2 and V is TRBV7-9, with D uncertain. Germline-derived CDR1 and CDR2 are SEHNR and FQNEAQ (reference sequence). The CDR3 is 15 residues long. The germline V and J ends were trimmed by 7 bases and 4 bases, with 16 bases remaining between them. CDR3: CASKYVGRSTGELFF. Written as DNA, the CDR3 is TGTGCCAGCAAGTATGTTGGGCGGAGCACCGGGGAGCTGTTTTTT.

This clonotype has more than one count but fewer than ten. The chain employs TRBV7-2 and TRBJ2-3, with D possibly being TRBD2 (6 bases). The CDR3 loop spans 17 amino acids. The V end was cut by 5 bases, the J end by 1 base, with 19 bases between. Germline V gives CDR1 SGHTA, CDR2 FQGNSA. The CDR3 reads CASSRLGGRIGTDTQYF. The CDR3 nucleotides read TGTGCCAGCAGCCGCTTAGGAGGGAGGATCGGCACAGATACGCAGTATTTT. Supplemented by reference TRBV7-2 and TRBJ2-3, the full variable domain reads GAGVSQSPSNKVTEKGKDVELRCDPISGHTALYWYRQSLGQGLEFLIYFQGNSAPDKSGLPSDRFSAERTGGSVSTLTIQRTQQEDSAVYLCASSRLGGRIGTDTQYFGPGTRLTVL.

This clonotype has only a few counts. The V and J genes are TRBV20-1 and TRBJ2-7; D is unclear. This CDR3 is built from 11 residues. V lost 7 bases and J 8 bases, leaving 15 bases between the germline ends. Germline V gives CDR1 DFQATT, CDR2 SNEGSKA (reference sequence). CDR3 in DNA: TGCAGTGACTTAGCCCGTCGGCAGCAGTACTTC. It translates to CSDLARRQQYF.

This chain's CDR3 is CASSSTGGNIQYF. The CDR3 DNA follows: TGCGCCAGCAGCTCAACCGGAGGTAACATTCAGTACTTC. The rearrangement uses TRBV5-1 and TRBJ2-4; the D gene is possibly TRBD2 (5 bases). The germline V gene encodes CDR1 SGHRS and CDR2 YFSETQ. Trimming pared 3 bases from V and 7 bases from J, leaving 11 bases between. This CDR3 contains 13 residues. Looking up the rest from reference TRBV5-1 and TRBJ2-4 gives the full variable domain: KAGVTQTPRYLIKTRGQQVTLSCSPISGHRSVSWYQQTPGQGLQFLFEYFSETQRNKGNFPGRFSGRQFSNSRSEMNVSTLELGDSALYLCASSSTGGNIQYFGAGTRLSVL.

The J gene is TRBJ2-7, the V gene TRBV28; 8 nucleotides agree with TRBD1. J gave up 6 bases and V 7 bases, and 8 bases lay outside the gene matches. The length of the CDR3 is 13 residues. CDR1 is MDHEN, CDR2 SYDVKM, per germline. CDR3 in DNA: TGTGCCAGCACTATACCTACAGGGGGCGAGCAGTACTTC. This translates into CASTIPTGGEQYF.

This chain links TRBV18 with TRBJ2-3, with no clear D. Trimming pared 3 bases from V and 0 bases from J, leaving 13 bases between. Germline CDR1 KGHSH, CDR2 LQKENI. The CDR3 runs to 16 residues. This CDR3 is CASSPETTTSTDTQYF. For the CDR3, the DNA is TGTGCCAGCTCACCCGAGACAACCACTAGCACAGATACGCAGTATTTT.

The chain joins TRBV27 to TRBJ1-6, with D maybe TRBD1 (6 bases). The germline V gene encodes CDR1 MNHEY and CDR2 SMNVEV (reference sequence). The CDR3 spans 14 residues. With 8 bases removed from V and 10 bases from J, the gap between germline ends came to 18 bases. CDR3 DNA sequence: TGTGCCAGCCGCGGTGGGGGCCCAGGATCACCCCTCCACTTT. Protein: CASRGGGPGSPLHF.

The chain is built from TRBV6-5 and TRBJ2-2; D gene unclear. There are 12 residues in the CDR3. V lost 8 bases, J lost 3 bases, and 7 bases lay in between. CDR1 and CDR2 from the germline V gene are MNHEY and SVGAGI. The CDR3 nucleotides are TGTGCCAGCGTAGGTCACACCGGGGAGCTGTTTTTT. It is translated as CASVGHTGELFF.